The rows below give T cell receptor beta chains drawn from one sample of a study of CD8 T cells in Susac syndrome. TCRdb used MiXCR to reprocess the immunoSEQ multiplex PCR reads, holding one entry per CDR3 protein. The table records around 270,000 distinct CDR3 sequences, 85% of them present only once. The sequencing sample was made of CD8+ T cells from PBMCs. The origin of the receptors is a human donor with multiple sclerosis. Both conserved end residues are part of each CDR3. The order of the fields is clone size, V gene, D gene, J gene, CDR3 protein, CDR3 DNA. A D gene is named only where the DNA matches it firmly. Clone size appears in some rows only: once, few, many, or a class for an expanded clone.

NA,TRBV20-1,NA,TRBJ2-1,CSARGAGAFYNEQFF,TGCAGTGCTAGGGGGGCGGGAGCATTCTACAATGAGCAGTTCTTC
NA,TRBV9,NA,TRBJ2-7,CASSVGGGVPYEQYF,TGTGCCAGCAGCGTAGGAGGGGGAGTCCCCTACGAGCAGTACTTC
NA,TRBV4-3,NA,TRBJ1-5,CASSQSGGRTSNQPQHF,TGCGCCAGCAGCCAATCGGGAGGCAGGACAAGCAATCAGCCCCAGCATTTT
NA,TRBV7-9,NA,TRBJ2-7,CASSLAPGESGTYEQYF,TGTGCCAGCAGCTTAGCGCCTGGGGAATCTGGGACCTACGAGCAGTACTTC
NA,TRBV3-1,TRBD2,TRBJ2-2,CASSQAGLAGGPNTGDLFF,TGTGCCAGCAGCCAAGCGGGACTAGCGGGAGGACCTAACACCGGGGATCTGTTTTTT
NA,TRBV10-1,NA,TRBJ1-3,CASRDNSGNTIYF,TGCGCCAGCAGGGACAATTCTGGAAACACCATATATTTT
NA,TRBV7-8,NA,TRBJ2-7,CASSLAIGGTVYEQYF,TGTGCCAGCAGCTTAGCGATCGGCGGGACAGTCTACGAGCAGTACTTC
NA,TRBV29-1,NA,TRBJ1-1,CSAQQRGTEAFF,TGCAGCGCCCAGCAGAGGGGCACTGAAGCTTTCTTT
NA,TRBV4-3,NA,TRBJ2-3,CASSQDRKGADTQYF,TGCGCCAGCAGCCAAGATCGGAAGGGGGCAGATACGCAGTATTTT
NA,TRBV6-5,NA,TRBJ2-7,CASSLPERKSYEQYF,TGTGCCAGCAGTCTGCCGGAGCGCAAAAGCTACGAGCAGTACTTC
NA,TRBV7-2,TRBD2,TRBJ2-7,CASSWPGREGYEQYF,TGTGCCAGCAGCTGGCCGGGGCGGGAGGGATACGAGCAGTACTTC
NA,TRBV28,NA,TRBJ1-4,CASSFLLPRGSTNEKLFF,TGTGCCAGCAGTTTTTTGCTCCCTCGAGGAAGCACTAATGAAAAACTGTTTTTT
NA,TRBV20-1,NA,TRBJ2-7,CSARVRGSYEQYF,TGCAGTGCTAGAGTCAGGGGCTCCTACGAGCAGTACTTC
NA,TRBV6-1,NA,TRBJ1-3,CASRARGHTGNTIYF,TGTGCCAGCAGAGCCAGGGGCCACACTGGAAACACCATATATTTT
few,TRBV28,NA,TRBJ2-7,CASSSTGRSYEQYF,TGTGCCAGCAGTTCTACAGGGAGATCCTACGAGCAGTACTTC
NA,TRBV7-9,NA,TRBJ2-5,CASSPLLAQETQYF,TGTGCCAGCAGCCCACTCTTGGCTCAAGAGACCCAGTACTTC
once,TRBV19,TRBD1,TRBJ2-3,CASSMDRESPTDTQYF,TGTGCCAGTAGTATGGACAGGGAGTCTCCCACAGATACGCAGTATTTT
NA,TRBV20-1,TRBD2,TRBJ2-3,CSARGLAVSTDTQYF,TGCAGTGCTAGAGGTCTAGCGGTTAGCACAGATACGCAGTATTTT
NA,TRBV9,TRBD1,TRBJ1-1,CASSPHATGIDAFF,TGTGCCAGCAGCCCCCATGCGACAGGGATAGACGCTTTCTTT
NA,TRBV9,NA,TRBJ1-2,CASSVSGTAYGYTF,TGTGCCAGCAGCGTATCCGGGACCGCCTATGGCTACACCTTC
NA,TRBV7-9,TRBD1,TRBJ2-5,CASSSTGGQETQYF,TGTGCCAGCAGCTCGACAGGGGGGCAAGAGACCCAGTACTTC